The 4 T cell receptor beta chains in this list originate from one sample, sequenced in a study of control samples from healthy donors and cancer patients. TCRdb keeps only in-frame clones here, not all; method: immunoSEQ multiplex PCR. The sample records fewer than 200,000 clones, just over 85% being singletons. Source material: blood. Receptors originate from a woman between 25 and 40 years old in good health.

In its sample, this clone was seen once. The rearrangement uses TRBV6-6 and TRBJ2-6; D remains ambiguous. Per germline, CDR1 MNHNY and CDR2 SVGAGI (reference sequence). The CDR3 is 15 residues long. V lost 5 bases, J lost 6 bases, and 14 bases lay in between. The CDR3 protein is CASSKRLTEANVLTF. Written as DNA, the CDR3 is TGTGCCAGCAGTAAACGGCTGACTGAGGCCAACGTCCTGACTTTC.

Written as DNA, the CDR3 is TGCGCCAGCAGCTTTGTCAGGGATAATTCACCCCTCCACTTT. It codes for CASSFVRDNSPLHF. V usage is TRBV5-1 and J usage is TRBJ1-6; the D gene is possibly TRBD1 (5 bases). The CDR3 is 14 residues long. Trimming left V 2 bases short and J 5 bases short, with 8 bases between. CDR1 and CDR2 from the germline V gene are SGHRS and YFSETQ.

This chain uses TRBV19 with TRBJ2-5; 8 bases fit TRBD1. The V and J ends lost 3 bases and 5 bases, in that order; junction bases with no gene match: 8. CDR1 is LNHDA, CDR2 SQIVND, per germline (reference sequence). This CDR3 is 15 amino acids long. This chain's CDR3 is CASSIQGAREETQYF. The DNA of the CDR3 is TGTGCCAGTAGTATCCAGGGGGCGCGAGAGGAGACCCAGTACTTC. Full variable domain (rest looked up from reference TRBV19 and TRBJ2-5): DGGITQSPKYLFRKEGQNVTLSCEQNLNHDAMYWYRQDPGQGLRLIYYSQIVNDFQKGDIAEGYSVSREKKESFPLTVTSAQKNPTAFYLCASSIQGAREETQYFGPGTRLLVL.

The rearrangement uses TRBV5-1 and TRBJ1-4; no reliable D call. Germline V CDR1 and CDR2: SGHRS, YFSETQ. This CDR3 spans 15 amino acids. Trimming cost V 5 bases and J 4 bases, with 15 bases left between them. CDR3 DNA: TGCGCCAGCAGAGAGGAGCCAATCGTTAATGAAAAACTGTTTTTT. This sequence encodes CASREEPIVNEKLFF.